This T cell receptor beta chain was recovered during a study of blood T cell repertoires in COVID-19. Study background: Some COVID-19 samples were acute and others convalescent; all came from the United States, Italy and Spain. T cells, B-cell-depleted T cells, or PBMCs supplied cDNA or gDNA.

As handled by the study authors: How many nucleated cells were present was estimated from reference gene primer amplification. The method was immunoSEQ multiplex PCR; TCRdb's version includes in-frame clones alone and lacks a portion of them. That table is the source of V, J and clone size, and D and trimming were worked out from the DNA. The sample yields over 40,000 clones, around 86% seen once. The receptor was derived from a man between 60 and 75 years old with active COVID-19. The sequenced sample was peripheral blood.

DNA of the CDR3: TGTGCCAGCAGCTCAAGGAAAAAGCGGGGAGACAATGAGCAGTTCTTC. Translation gives CASSSRKKRGDNEQFF. V gene TRBV7-9 combines with J gene TRBJ2-1; 7 bases fit TRBD2. Germline V CDR1 and CDR2: SEHNR, FQNEAQ (reference sequence). The CDR3 is made up of 16 amino acids. V lost 4 bases to trimming and J lost 5 bases; unmatched junction nucleotides: 11.